This T cell receptor beta chain came from a study of T cells in Graves' hyperthyroidism and ophthalmopathy. In the study overall: It was at initial diagnosis, before any treatment, that peripheral blood was collected.

Amplified TCR beta CDR3 regions derived from RNA transcripts. Researchers ran a first-round RT-PCR on the TCR CDR3 using the HTBI primer set. One entry per CDR3 protein results from TCRdb running MiXCR on the multiplex PCR reads. The sample has under 700,000 distinct CDR3 sequences, roughly a sixth seen once. CDR1 is SQVTM and CDR2 is ANQGSEA in the germline V gene. The V end was cut by 6 bases, the J end by 0 bases, with 9 bases between. There are 13 residues in the CDR3. Ten or more counts support this clonotype. Graves' hyperthyroidism qualified as stable when ophthalmopathy did not progress within 18 months. Patients having uncontrolled infection, another autoimmune disease, pregnancy or lactation were not included. Thyroid ultrasound, orbital computed tomography, clinical symptoms, and serum thyroxine and TRAb underpinned diagnoses.

This receptor was taken from a woman between 18 and 29 years old with Graves' hyperthyroidism. Input material: blood. The chain employs TRBV29-1 and TRBJ2-1; D perhaps matches TRBD1 (7 bases). CDR3 nucleotide sequence: TGCAGCGTGCGGGACAGCTCCTACAATGAGCAGTTCTTC. Translating gives CSVRDSSYNEQFF.